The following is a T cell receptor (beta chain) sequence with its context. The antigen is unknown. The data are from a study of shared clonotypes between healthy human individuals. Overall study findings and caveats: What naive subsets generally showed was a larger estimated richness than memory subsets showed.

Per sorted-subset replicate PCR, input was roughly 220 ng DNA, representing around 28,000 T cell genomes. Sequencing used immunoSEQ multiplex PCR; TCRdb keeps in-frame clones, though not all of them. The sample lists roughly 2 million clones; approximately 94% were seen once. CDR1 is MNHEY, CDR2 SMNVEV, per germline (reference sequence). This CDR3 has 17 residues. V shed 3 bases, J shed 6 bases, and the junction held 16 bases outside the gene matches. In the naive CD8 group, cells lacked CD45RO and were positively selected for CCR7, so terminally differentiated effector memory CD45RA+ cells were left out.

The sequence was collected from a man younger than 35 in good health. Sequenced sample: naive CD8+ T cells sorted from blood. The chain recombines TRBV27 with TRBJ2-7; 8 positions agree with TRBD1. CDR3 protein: CASSFLPPQGEPGEQYF. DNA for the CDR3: TGTGCCAGCAGTTTCCTTCCCCCACAGGGGGAACCGGGCGAGCAGTACTTC.